One sample yielded the 5 T cell receptor beta chains listed below, sequenced in a study of long-term antiretroviral therapy in people with HIV. With survey level as its setting, the immunoSEQ assay was v3.0. Assay used: immunoSEQ multiplex PCR; TCRdb lists only in-frame clones, some missing. The sample contains around 23,000 clones, under 90% of which appear only once. The sample in question was unsorted PBMCs, obtained 0.5 years before starting antiretroviral therapy. These receptors came from a man aged 40-50 years with HIV.

This clone was counted a single time. The DNA is omitted, as the CDR3 cannot be located on it reliably, and the CDR3 follows TCRdb's listing. V is TRBV28 and J is TRBJ2-7; TRBD2, as called in the table, went unchecked against the DNA. Ends included, the CDR3 has 13 residues. Germline loops: CDR1 MDHEN, CDR2 SYDVKM. The CDR3 reads CASSTSGVYEQYF.

This chain uses TRBV6-5 with TRBJ2-7; D gene ambiguous. Per the germline V gene, CDR1 is MNHEY and CDR2 is SVGAGI. The CDR3 has 11 amino acids. V shed 5 bases and J shed 3 bases, with 5 bases lying between them. This CDR3 is CASSQIYEQYF. For the CDR3, the DNA is TGTGCCAGCAGTCAGATCTACGAGCAGTACTTC.

The J gene is TRBJ1-2, the V gene TRBV29-1; D is unclear. The CDR3 covers 12 residues. V lost 7 bases, J lost 8 bases, and 17 bases lay in between. Germline V gives CDR1 SQVTM, CDR2 ANQGSEA. Here the CDR3 DNA reads TGCAGCGCCCCCCGGGGTTTTAGAGGCTACACCTTC. Its protein product is CSAPRGFRGYTF.

The V call is TRBV11-2, the J call TRBJ1-2; TRBD1 might be the D (6 bases). The V end lost 3 bases, the J end lost 8 bases, and 13 bases lay between the germline ends. The CDR3 runs to 13 residues. Looked up from germline, CDR1 is SGHAT and CDR2 is FQNNGV. CDR3 residues: CASSLGAFLGYTF. The CDR3 coding sequence is TGTGCCAGCAGCTTGGGGGCCTTTTTGGGCTACACCTTC.

This clone came up a few times. The chain recombines TRBV27 with TRBJ2-5, with D perhaps being TRBD1 or TRBD2 (6 bases each). The length of the CDR3 is 17 residues. The germline V and J ends were trimmed by 7 bases and 4 bases, with 25 bases remaining between them. Germline assignment: CDR1 MNHEY and CDR2 SMNVEV (reference sequence). CDR3 nucleotide sequence: TGTGCCAGCACCCCTGTCCGGCTGAGGGGGAGGAGAGAGACCCAGTACTTC. Its translation is CASTPVRLRGRRETQYF.